Presented here are 16 T cell receptor beta chains from one specimen sequenced in a study of blood T cell repertoires in COVID-19. Using immunoSEQ multiplex PCR, the repertoire was profiled, and TCRdb retains in-frame clones only, with some absent. The sample contains under 200,000 clones, approximately 90% of which appear only once. Material: peripheral blood. These receptor sequences come from a man aged 18-30 years with active or convalescent COVID-19.

The chain links TRBV10-3 to TRBJ1-5; 7 bases line up with TRBD1. In germline, CDR1 is ENHRY, CDR2 SYGVKD. This CDR3 is 14 amino acids long. J lost 6 bases, V lost 10 bases, and 12 bases had no gene match. The CDR3 protein is CATQTDRDSQPQHF. The CDR3 DNA reads TGTGCCACCCAAACCGACAGGGATAGTCAGCCCCAGCATTTT.

V is TRBV4-1 and J is TRBJ1-5, with D unresolved. Trimming removed 0 bases at V and 6 bases at J, with 15 bases between. There are 16 residues in the CDR3. Looked up from germline, CDR1 is MGHRA and CDR2 is YSYEKL. CDR3: CASSQEYGVVGQPQHF. The CDR3, as DNA: TGCGCCAGCAGCCAAGAGTACGGGGTGGTTGGTCAGCCCCAGCATTTT.

This clone was detected once. The J gene is TRBJ2-7, the V gene TRBV21-1; the table's D call, TRBD1, has no DNA check behind it. TRBV21-1 is deemed a pseudogene. This CDR3 is built from 14 residues. The CDR3 loop is CASSTYRESYEQYF. CDR3 sequence (DNA): TGTGCCAGCAGTACCTACAGGGAATCCTACGAGCAGTACTTC.

This clone has only a few counts. J is TRBJ1-5 and V is TRBV2; 8 bases line up with TRBD1. J lost 11 bases, V lost 2 bases, and 5 bases had no gene match. The germline V gene encodes CDR1 SNHLY and CDR2 FYNNEI. The CDR3 covers 13 residues. CDR3 residues: CASSEQGAGAQHF. The CDR3 DNA sequence: TGTGCCAGCAGTGAACAGGGGGCGGGGGCCCAGCATTTT.

V gene TRBV3-1 (or the pseudogene TRBV3-2) combines with J gene TRBJ2-1; 7 nucleotides match TRBD1. V lost 7 bases to trimming and J lost 6 bases; unmatched junction nucleotides: 9. The CDR3 is 14 amino acids. From germline, CDR1 is LGHDT and CDR2 YNNKEL (reference sequence). DNA for the CDR3: TGTGCCAGCACCCCAAGGGGGCAGGCCAATGAGCAGTTCTTC. Translated, it gives CASTPRGQANEQFF.

The chain has TRBV19 and TRBJ1-2, with TRBD1 matching 7 bases. CDR1 is LNHDA and CDR2 is SQIVND in the germline V gene (reference sequence). The trim removed 7 bases at V and 0 bases at J, leaving 11 bases unmatched. The CDR3 runs 16 residues. The CDR3 coding sequence is TGTGCCAGTACTCTCAACACAGGGGTTTCTAACTATGGCTACACCTTC. As protein: CASTLNTGVSNYGYTF.

The chain is built from TRBV11-2 and TRBJ1-2; TRBD1 aligns across 7 bases. The J segment lost 4 bases and the V segment lost 3 bases, leaving 8 bases of the junction unmatched. The germline gives CDR1 SGHAT, CDR2 FQNNGV. This CDR3 contains 15 residues. CDR3 in amino acids: CASSLADRPIYGYTF. The CDR3 coding sequence is TGTGCCAGCAGCTTGGCGGACAGGCCTATCTATGGCTACACCTTC. Full variable domain (outside the CDR3, taken from reference TRBV11-2 and TRBJ1-2): EAGVAQSPRYKIIEKRQSVAFWCNPISGHATLYWYQQILGQGPKLLIQFQNNGVVDDSQLPKDRFSAERLKGVDSTLKIQPAKLEDSAVYLCASSLADRPIYGYTFGSGTRLTVV.

The chain combines TRBV5-6 with TRBJ2-5, with D maybe TRBD2 (6 bases). There are 15 residues in the CDR3. Germline assignment: CDR1 SGHDT and CDR2 YYEEEE. The V gene lost 0 bases and the J gene lost 4 bases, with 13 bases spanning the gap. The DNA for the CDR3 is TGTGCCAGCAGCTTGGTGGAGGGGAATAGAGAGACCCAGTACTTC. Encoded protein: CASSLVEGNRETQYF. Full variable domain (missing parts from reference TRBV5-6 and TRBJ2-5): DAGVTQSPTHLIKTRGQQVTLRCSPKSGHDTVSWYQQALGQGPQFIFQYYEEEERQRGNFPDRFSGHQFPNYSSELNVNALLLGDSALYLCASSLVEGNRETQYFGPGTRLLVL.

Regarding this clone: The junction differs from germline at one of its ends, possibly a read error. V is TRBV18 and J is TRBJ1-2; 8 bases line up with TRBD1. Germline V gives CDR1 KGHSH, CDR2 LQKENI. The CDR3 spans 16 residues. The CDR3 DNA reads as TGTGCCAGCTCACCCGGGCTCGGACAGGGTAACAATGGCTACACCTTC. It translates to CASSPGLGQGNNGYTF.

J is TRBJ1-1 and V is TRBV19; D is possibly TRBD1 (5 bases). This CDR3 has 14 amino acids. The ends were cut back, 7 bases at V and 5 bases at J, with 17 bases in the middle. Germline V gives CDR1 LNHDA, CDR2 SQIVND (reference sequence). CDR3 nucleotide sequence: TGTGCCAGTACCTGGTCGGGGGTCAGAACTGAAGCTTTCTTT. Translating it yields CASTWSGVRTEAFF. Variable domain in full (rest from reference TRBV19 and TRBJ1-1): DGGITQSPKYLFRKEGQNVTLSCEQNLNHDAMYWYRQDPGQGLRLIYYSQIVNDFQKGDIAEGYSVSREKKESFPLTVTSAQKNPTAFYLCASTWSGVRTEAFFGQGTRLTVV.

The chain couples TRBV12-3 or TRBV12-4 to TRBJ2-7, with TRBD2 as a possible D gene (6 bases). The CDR3 runs 13 residues. The ends were cut back, 2 bases at V and 2 bases at J, with 7 bases in the middle. CDR3 sequence (DNA): TGTGCCAGCAGTTTAACTAGCACCTACGAGCAGTACGTC. It is translated as CASSLTSTYEQYV.

The rearrangement links TRBV19 to TRBJ1-4; perhaps TRBD1 as D (6 bases). V was clipped by 7 bases and J by 7 bases, with 13 bases between them. The germline gives CDR1 LNHDA, CDR2 SQIVND (reference sequence). The CDR3 is made up of 13 amino acids. CDR3 loop: CASTGEGIEKLFF. Written as DNA, the CDR3 is TGTGCCAGTACAGGGGAGGGCATTGAAAAACTGTTTTTT.

DNA of the CDR3: TGTGCCAGTGCGGACAGGGGGCGCCTCAATGAGCAGTTCTTC. Translated, it gives CASADRGRLNEQFF. The V gene is TRBV19, the J gene TRBJ2-1; TRBD1 matches at 11 bases. The CDR3 spans 14 residues. Trimming at V came to 8 bases and at J to 6 bases, leaving 6 bases not matched to a gene. CDR1 LNHDA and CDR2 SQIVND come from the germline V gene (reference sequence).

The V call is TRBV6-4, the J call TRBJ2-1; 8 positions agree with TRBD2. After removal of 5 bases from V and 0 bases from J, the junction contained 3 bases not matched to a gene. From germline, CDR1 is MRHNA and CDR2 SNTAGT. This CDR3 region has 15 residues. The CDR3 DNA sequence: TGTGCCAGCAGTTCGACTAGCGCCTCCTACAATGAGCAGTTCTTC. Translated: CASSSTSASYNEQFF.

The chain employs TRBV5-4 and TRBJ2-2; 7 nucleotides align to TRBD2. In germline, CDR1 is SGHNT, CDR2 YYREEE (reference sequence). The J segment lost 6 bases and the V segment lost 0 bases, leaving 11 bases of the junction unmatched. The CDR3 extends over 17 amino acids. CDR3: CASSLVYSGTIPGELFF. CDR3 DNA sequence: TGTGCCAGCAGCTTGGTCTATTCCGGGACTATTCCCGGGGAGCTGTTTTTT.

With respect to this clone: Other DNA sequences in the sample encode the same CDR3. The rearrangement links TRBV19 to TRBJ2-2; no firm D call. Trimming left V 3 bases short and J 5 bases short, with 7 bases between. The CDR3 is 13 residues long. CDR1 and CDR2 (germline): LNHDA, SQIVND (reference sequence). CDR3 in amino acids: CASSITVTGELFF. CDR3 coding DNA: TGTGCCAGTAGTATCACGGTTACCGGGGAGCTGTTTTTT.